This T cell receptor beta chain is drawn from a study of T cell repertoires in cytomegalovirus infection. Study-level information: The study used recently identified HLA-C-restricted and well-studied HLA-B-restricted CMV epitopes. CMV infection plus the matching HLA type was flagged by public TCR beta signatures.

TCRdb redid the calling of the reads with MiXCR, one entry per CDR3 protein. The data show roughly 570,000 distinct CDR3 sequences, with approximately 40% seen just once and around 48% held by the top ten. Notes on this clonotype: Its antigen is as yet unknown.

Study findings and constraints: HLA-C-restricted TCR beta clonotypes specific for CMV led the ex vivo response.

Germline V CDR1 and CDR2: DFQATT, SNEGSKA (reference sequence). With 8 bases clipped from V and 3 bases from J, the junction kept 9 bases outside the gene matches. The CDR3 extends over 14 amino acids. The source was cultured PBMCs, collected from culture after CMV antigen stimulation. V and J are TRBV20-1 and TRBJ2-1; 8 bases are shared with TRBD2. The TCR was taken from a human donor in good health (CMV status not recorded). Some clones in this sample may be carry-over from other donors' samples. This CDR3 reads CSTSRGGLYNEQFF. As DNA, the CDR3 is TGCAGTACGTCCCGGGGGGGCCTCTACAATGAGCAGTTCTTC.